The 32 T cell receptor beta chains below all came from one sample that was sequenced in a study of blood T cell repertoires in COVID-19. The repertoire was sequenced with immunoSEQ multiplex PCR; TCRdb's copy has only in-frame clones and lacks some. Of around 100,000 clones in the sample, just over 85% are singletons; the top ten hold around 3.5%. The sample consisted of peripheral blood. These receptors were taken from a human donor in a cohort sampled during active COVID-19.

CDR3 in amino acids: CATRQLAEQFF. DNA of the CDR3: TGTGCCACTCGCCAGCTAGCGGAGCAGTTCTTC. This chain connects TRBV2 to TRBJ2-1; a possible D gene is TRBD2 (6 bases). This CDR3 region has 11 residues. V was shortened by 10 bases and J by 10 bases, with 14 bases between the two germline ends. CDR1 is SNHLY, CDR2 FYNNEI, per germline.

The chain has TRBV20-1 and TRBJ2-7; D remains unclear. The V end lost 3 bases, the J end lost 2 bases, and 8 bases lay between the germline ends. The CDR3 runs 12 residues. CDR1 is DFQATT, CDR2 SNEGSKA, per germline (reference sequence). CDR3 residues: CSASFSPYEQYF. CDR3 DNA sequence: TGCAGTGCTAGTTTTAGCCCCTACGAGCAGTACTTC.

The genes are TRBV30 and TRBJ2-2; unclear D gene. CDR3 size: 11 residues. V was clipped by 2 bases and J by 7 bases, with 5 bases between them. CDR1 and CDR2 (germline): GTSNPN, SVGIG (reference sequence). DNA for the CDR3: TGTGCCTGGAGTCTACTCGGGGAGCTGTTTTTT. Encoded protein: CAWSLLGELFF.

The V and J genes are TRBV28 and TRBJ2-7; tentatively, D is TRBD1 (6 bases). Germline CDR1 is MDHEN and CDR2 is SYDVKM. Trimming removed 4 bases at V and 5 bases at J, with 18 bases between. The CDR3 loop spans 15 amino acids. The CDR3 is CASSSPWGRGHEQYF. CDR3 bases: TGTGCCAGCAGTTCCCCCTGGGGCAGGGGTCACGAGCAGTACTTC.

The chain joins TRBV7-8 to TRBJ2-7; 8 positions match TRBD1. CDR1 SGHVS and CDR2 FQNEAQ come from the germline V gene. There are 15 residues in the CDR3. The V and J ends lost 5 bases and 0 bases, in that order; junction bases with no gene match: 6. The CDR3 coding sequence is TGTGCCAGCAGCCCTCGACAGGGGAACTCCTACGAGCAGTACTTC. Residues: CASSPRQGNSYEQYF.

This clone was seen a few times. CDR3 protein: CASSLSGGDSYEQYF. As DNA, the CDR3 is TGCGCCAGCAGCTTGAGCGGAGGGGACTCCTACGAGCAGTACTTC. The J gene is TRBJ2-7, the V gene TRBV5-1; D possibly corresponds to TRBD2 (6 bases). Between the trimmed V and J ends, which lost 1 base and 0 bases, there was a span of 11 bases. The CDR3 is 15 residues long. Per germline, CDR1 SGHRS and CDR2 YFSETQ.

The gene calls are TRBV3-1 (or the pseudogene TRBV3-2) and TRBJ1-2; the match to TRBD1 covers 11 bases. Germline lookup yields CDR1 LGHDT and CDR2 YNNKEL (reference sequence). Trimming removed 3 bases from V and 7 bases from J; junction bases left unmatched: 4. This CDR3 spans 14 amino acids. This chain's CDR3 is CASSQDRGRGGYTF. The DNA of the CDR3 is TGTGCCAGCAGCCAGGACAGGGGGCGGGGTGGCTACACCTTC.

The V gene is TRBV10-3, the J gene TRBJ2-1; 14 nucleotides line up with TRBD2. Germline assignment: CDR1 ENHRY and CDR2 SYGVKD. The V gene end was trimmed by 3 bases and the J gene end by 7 bases; junction bases not matched to a gene: 11. The CDR3 is 18 residues long. CDR3 loop: CAISDMGGLAGGKNEQFF. DNA for the CDR3: TGTGCCATCAGTGACATGGGCGGACTAGCGGGAGGAAAGAATGAGCAGTTCTTC.

This clone was counted a few times. The chain employs TRBV7-2 and TRBJ1-1; the D is unclear. The CDR3 covers 13 residues. Trimming shortened V by 3 bases and J by 8 bases, and 13 bases separated the two germline ends. Germline CDR1 reads SGHTA; CDR2 reads FQGNSA. This CDR3 is CASSFRREAEAFF. The DNA of the CDR3 is TGTGCCAGCAGCTTCCGTCGGGAGGCAGAAGCTTTCTTT.

This clone was counted between two and nine times. CDR3 loop: CASSLPRGGRSDSPLHF. In DNA form, the CDR3 reads TGCGCCAGCAGTCTACCCCGGGGGGGACGGTCTGACTCACCCCTCCACTTT. V and J are TRBV5-1 and TRBJ1-6; possibly TRBD1 for D (5 bases). CDR3 length: 17 amino acids. Germline CDR1 SGHRS, CDR2 YFSETQ. V was shortened by 5 bases and J by 10 bases, with 25 bases between the two germline ends.

The CDR3 DNA reads TGTGCCAGCAGCGCCGGACTAGCGGGATCCTACAATGAGCAGTTCTTC. This translates into CASSAGLAGSYNEQFF. V is TRBV9 and J is TRBJ2-1; 12 nucleotides line up with TRBD2. This CDR3 region has 16 residues. Germline CDR1 is SGDLS and CDR2 is YYNGEE. Losses at the gene ends were 3 bases for V and 1 base for J; bases not matched to a gene: 2.

This chain joins TRBV4-2 and TRBJ2-7, with a tentative D call TRBD2 (6 bases). Germline loops: CDR1 LGHNA, CDR2 YNFKEQ. Trimming removed 1 base from V and 0 bases from J, with 10 bases in between. This CDR3 is built from 15 residues. The CDR3 sequence is CASSQGREVSYEQYF. DNA for the CDR3: TGTGCCAGCAGCCAAGGCAGGGAGGTCTCCTACGAGCAGTACTTC.

This chain uses TRBV5-1 with TRBJ1-6; 12 bases are shared with TRBD1. From germline, CDR1 is SGHRS and CDR2 YFSETQ. The CDR3 is 16 amino acids. V was pared by 4 bases and J by 9 bases, with 8 bases of the junction left unmatched. In DNA, the CDR3 is TGCGCCAGCAGCGGACCGGGACAGGGGGCTCGTTCACCCCTCCACTTT. Its protein product is CASSGPGQGARSPLHF.

The CDR3 sequence: CASSQDPGLYNEQFF. DNA of the CDR3: TGTGCCAGCAGCCAAGATCCAGGGTTGTACAATGAGCAGTTCTTC. The chain has TRBV3-1 (or the pseudogene TRBV3-2) and TRBJ2-1; maybe TRBD1 (5 bases). Germline V gene data show CDR1 as LGHDT and CDR2 as YNNKEL (reference sequence). The ends were cut back, 0 bases at V and 4 bases at J, with 10 bases in the middle. The CDR3 length is 15 residues.

This chain connects TRBV7-6 to TRBJ2-5; D is unclear. The CDR3 has 15 amino acids. Trimming stripped 1 base from V and 4 bases from J, with 13 bases between. Per germline, CDR1 SGHVS and CDR2 FNYEAQ. The CDR3 loop reads CASSLGAMPGETQYF. The CDR3 bases are TGTGCCAGCAGCTTAGGTGCCATGCCGGGAGAGACCCAGTACTTC. The full variable domain, rest sourced from reference TRBV7-6 and TRBJ2-5, is GAGVSQSPRYKVTKRGQDVALRCDPISGHVSLYWYRQALGQGPEFLTYFNYEAQQDKSGLPNDRFSAERPEGSISTLTIQRTEQRDSAMYRCASSLGAMPGETQYFGPGTRLLVL.

The rearrangement links TRBV27 to TRBJ2-7; TRBD1 might be the D (5 bases). The CDR3 is made up of 15 amino acids. Trimming removed 3 bases from V and 2 bases from J, with 14 bases in between. Per germline, CDR1 MNHEY and CDR2 SMNVEV (reference sequence). The CDR3 DNA follows: TGTGCCAGCAGTTTGTTAACGGCAGGGCCCTACGAGCAGTACTTC. Its protein product is CASSLLTAGPYEQYF.

Only a few counts were recorded for this clone. This chain links TRBV30 with TRBJ2-1, with 10 bases matching TRBD2. J gave up 4 bases and V 4 bases, and 4 bases lay outside the gene matches. Germline lookup yields CDR1 GTSNPN and CDR2 SVGIG (reference sequence). The CDR3 has 14 residues. CDR3 sequence: CAWNSGREYNEQFF. CDR3 in DNA: TGTGCCTGGAACAGCGGGAGGGAATACAATGAGCAGTTCTTC.

The CDR3 DNA is TGTGCCAGCTCCGGGCAGGGCGGTAGATCCAATCAGCCCCAGCATTTT. Translating it yields CASSGQGGRSNQPQHF. The V gene is TRBV2, the J gene TRBJ1-5; perhaps TRBD1 as D (5 bases). CDR3 length: 16 residues. Per germline, CDR1 SNHLY and CDR2 FYNNEI. Trimming pared 8 bases from V and 3 bases from J, leaving 20 bases between. The full variable domain, in which reference TRBV2 and TRBJ1-5 provide the parts outside the CDR3, is EPEVTQTPSHQVTQMGQEVILRCVPISNHLYFYWYRQILGQKVEFLVSFYNNEISEKSEIFDDQFSVERPDGSNFTLKIRSTKLEDSAMYFCASSGQGGRSNQPQHFGDGTRLSIL.

This chain uses TRBV6-5 with TRBJ2-7; tentative D call: TRBD2 (5 bases). Germline V gene lookup returns CDR1 MNHEY and CDR2 SVGAGI. This CDR3 is built from 14 residues. V dropped 6 bases and J dropped 0 bases, with 12 bases sitting between them. This chain's CDR3 is CASRPGYSSYEQYF. The DNA for the CDR3 is TGTGCCAGCAGGCCGGGGTACAGCTCCTACGAGCAGTACTTC.

The chain couples TRBV5-8 to TRBJ1-6; TRBD1 matches at 7 bases. There are 14 residues in the CDR3. Germline CDR1 reads SGHTS; CDR2 reads YDEGEE. The junction had 6 bases not matched to a gene; V was cut back by 2 bases and J by 10 bases. CDR3 in DNA: TGTGCCAGCAGCTTTAGACAGGGCAGATCACCCCTCCACTTT. Its translation is CASSFRQGRSPLHF. Full variable domain (remainder filled in from reference TRBV5-8 and TRBJ1-6): EAGVTQSPTHLIKTRGQQATLRCSPISGHTSVYWYQQALGLGLQFLLWYDEGEERNRGNFPPRFSGRQFPNYSSELNVNALELEDSALYLCASSFRQGRSPLHFGNGTRLTVT.

The V call is TRBV6-5, the J call TRBJ2-7, with D possibly matching TRBD1 (6 bases). Trimming stripped 0 bases from V and 1 base from J, with 13 bases between. The CDR3 runs 16 residues. Germline V gene lookup returns CDR1 MNHEY and CDR2 SVGAGI. Written as DNA, the CDR3 is TGTGCCAGCAGTTACTCGTCCCAGGGGAGATCCTACGAGCAGTACTTC. Protein: CASSYSSQGRSYEQYF.

J is TRBJ1-3 and V is TRBV19; TRBD1 is a possible D gene (5 bases). The V end lost 3 bases, the J end lost 0 bases, and 9 bases lay between the germline ends. The germline CDR1 and CDR2 sequences are LNHDA and SQIVND (reference sequence). The CDR3 totals 15 residues. DNA for the CDR3: TGTGCCAGTAGTATCGGGGGATACTCTGGAAACACCATATATTTT. Protein: CASSIGGYSGNTIYF.

V gene TRBV10-3 combines with J gene TRBJ2-1; 8 nucleotides agree with TRBD2. Germline CDR1 and CDR2: ENHRY and SYGVKD. This CDR3 has 16 amino acids. Trimming at V came to 3 bases and at J to 0 bases, leaving 4 bases not matched to a gene. The CDR3 nucleotides read TGTGCCATCAGTGACCAGAGCGGGAGCTCCTACAATGAGCAGTTCTTC. Translation gives CAISDQSGSSYNEQFF.

This clone came up once. V and J are TRBV9 and TRBJ2-5; 9 bases map to TRBD2. The CDR3 has 16 amino acids. Germline lookup yields CDR1 SGDLS and CDR2 YYNGEE. V trimming: 0 bases; J trimming: 2 bases; junction bases outside the gene matches: 5. The CDR3 sequence: CASSVGGLAFQETQYF. The CDR3 coding sequence is TGTGCCAGCAGCGTAGGCGGACTAGCGTTTCAAGAGACCCAGTACTTC.

V and J are TRBV18 and TRBJ2-7; 10 bases map to TRBD1. Per the germline V gene, CDR1 is KGHSH and CDR2 is LQKENI. Trimming at V came to 1 base and at J to 5 bases, leaving 2 bases not matched to a gene. The CDR3 contains 14 residues. CDR3 DNA: TGTGCCAGCTCACCACAGACAGGGGGCAACGAGCAGTACTTC. Its protein product is CASSPQTGGNEQYF.

The rearrangement uses TRBV5-1 and TRBJ2-1; D is unresolved. This CDR3 is built from 14 residues. V lost 2 bases and J lost 6, with 12 bases in between. Per germline, CDR1 SGHRS and CDR2 YFSETQ. CDR3 sequence (DNA): TGCGCCAGCAGCTTCGAATTGCACAGCAATGAGCAGTTCTTC. Protein sequence: CASSFELHSNEQFF.

In its sample, this clone was seen a few times. This chain links TRBV29-1 with TRBJ1-2, with TRBD1 as a possible D gene (6 bases). Germline V lookup: CDR1 SQVTM, CDR2 ANQGSEA. V lost 4 bases to trimming and J lost 8 bases, with 20 bases between them. CDR3 length: 14 amino acids. CDR3 protein: CSVGEGSGTTGYTF. CDR3 DNA: TGCAGCGTTGGGGAGGGGTCCGGGACAACAGGCTACACCTTC. Filled out from reference TRBV29-1 and TRBJ1-2, the complete variable domain reads SAVISQKPSRDICQRGTSLTIQCQVDSQVTMMFWYRQQPGQSLTLIATANQGSEATYESGFVIDKFPISRPNLTFSTLTVSNMSPEDSSIYLCSVGEGSGTTGYTFGSGTRLTVV.

The chain links TRBV28 to TRBJ2-7; TRBD2 might be the D (5 bases). Trimming removed 1 base from V and 0 bases from J, with 13 bases in between. The germline gives CDR1 MDHEN, CDR2 SYDVKM. This CDR3 region has 16 residues. The CDR3 DNA reads TGTGCCAGCAGTTTATTTGTCGGGGTCAGCTCCTACGAGCAGTACTTC. Its protein is CASSLFVGVSSYEQYF.

The chain carries TRBV19 and TRBJ1-5; 7 bases align to TRBD1. Germline V lookup: CDR1 LNHDA, CDR2 SQIVND (reference sequence). The CDR3 runs 16 residues. J was trimmed by 0 bases and V by 5 bases; bases with no gene match: 7. CDR3 DNA sequence: TGTGCCAGTAGTTACACAGGGGCTTATAGCAATCAGCCCCAGCATTTT. This gives the protein CASSYTGAYSNQPQHF.

This chain connects TRBV2 to TRBJ2-3; D is ambiguous. CDR1 is SNHLY and CDR2 is FYNNEI in the germline V gene. Between the trimmed V and J ends, which lost 3 bases and 0 bases, there was a span of 10 bases. The CDR3 has 15 residues. The CDR3 bases are TGTGCCAGCAGTGATCAACAGCTTAGCACAGATACGCAGTATTTT. Its protein is CASSDQQLSTDTQYF.

The gene calls are TRBV24-1 and TRBJ2-2; D may be TRBD1 (6 bases). The CDR3 consists of 16 residues. Trimming pared 3 bases from V and 1 base from J, leaving 11 bases between. The germline V gene has CDR1 KGHDR and CDR2 SFDVKD. The CDR3 nucleotides read TGTGCCACCAGTGATGAGGGACATAAGAACACCGGGGAGCTGTTTTTT. Encoded protein: CATSDEGHKNTGELFF.

A single count supports this clone. This chain uses TRBV21-1 with TRBJ2-7; the listed D gene, TRBD1, was not tested against the DNA. TRBV21-1 is described as a pseudogene. The CDR3 covers 16 residues. The CDR3 sequence: CASSKIPPDSSYEQYF. CDR3 nucleotide sequence: TGTGCCAGCAGCAAAATCCCTCCCGACAGTTCCTACGAGCAGTACTTC.